This TCR beta chain was recovered during a study of blood T cell repertoires in COVID-19. About the study: Some COVID-19 samples were acute and others convalescent; all came from the United States, Italy and Spain. PBMCs, B-cell-depleted T cells, or T cells provided the cDNA or gDNA that made up the material.

In the original processing: Reference gene primer amplification yielded estimated nucleated cell counts. Generated by immunoSEQ multiplex PCR, the TCRdb table keeps only in-frame clones and is missing some. V, J and clone size derive from that table, while D and trimming were established from the DNA sequence. The sample shows some 350,000 clones, approximately 82% of them seen only once. From germline, CDR1 is SGDLS and CDR2 YYNGEE. This CDR3 is built from 15 residues. The ends were cut back, 3 bases at V and 4 bases at J, with 15 bases in the middle. Sequenced input: peripheral blood. The source is a man aged 25-45 years with active or convalescent COVID-19. The genes are TRBV9 and TRBJ2-3; the D gene is possibly TRBD2 (5 bases). The CDR3 protein is CASSALISGADTQYF. As DNA, the CDR3 is TGTGCCAGCAGCGCCTTGATCAGCGGCGCAGATACGCAGTATTTT.